A selection of T cell receptor beta chains follows, all from one sample in a study of early T cells in non-severe SARS-CoV-2 infection. TCRdb re-called the 5' RACE reads with MiXCR, one entry per CDR3 protein. The repertoire has 70,000 to 90,000 distinct CDR3 sequences, 14% to 15% of them found once; the top ten carry roughly 6%. The specimen sequenced was whole blood. The receptors here all came from an adult who was a healthcare worker with PCR-confirmed SARS-CoV-2 infection or an uninfected control (not recorded which). CDR3s include the opening cysteine and the closing phenylalanine or tryptophan. Fields, in order: V gene, clone size, J gene, D gene, CDR3 DNA, CDR3 protein. The D gene is left open where the match is weak. Clone size is given for some rows only: seen once, a few or many times, or a class if the clone is expanded.

V: TRBV9; size: .; J: TRBJ2-1; D: TRBD2; DNA: TGTGCCAGCAGCGGCGTTAGCGGGAGAGGGTCTGAGCAGTTCTTC; CDR3: CASSGVSGRGSEQFF
V: TRBV11-2; size: .; J: TRBJ2-4; D: .; DNA: TGTGCCAGCAGCTTTGCACGGGTAAACATTCAGTACTTC; CDR3: CASSFARVNIQYF
V: TRBV7-2; size: few; J: TRBJ2-3; D: .; DNA: TGTGCCAGCAGCCACCGGGAAGGCGATACGCAGTATTTT; CDR3: CASSHREGDTQYF
V: TRBV21-1; size: .; J: TRBJ2-7; D: .; DNA: TGTGCCAGCCCCTCTAGCGACTCCTACGAGCAGTACTTC; CDR3: CASPSSDSYEQYF
V: TRBV28; size: .; J: TRBJ1-4; D: .; DNA: TGTGCCAGCAGCCTAACAGGACGGTCTGGAAAACTGTTTTTT; CDR3: CASSLTGRSGKLFF
V: TRBV7-2; size: .; J: TRBJ2-1; D: .; DNA: TGTGCCAGCAGCTTGAGCGGCTCCTACAATGAGCAGTTCTTC; CDR3: CASSLSGSYNEQFF
V: TRBV10-3; size: .; J: TRBJ2-3; D: .; DNA: TGTGCCATCAGCTCGCCCGCCGCAGATACGCAGTATTTT; CDR3: CAISSPAADTQYF
V: TRBV6-1; size: few; J: TRBJ1-1; D: .; DNA: TGTGCCAGCATCCTAGACAGGCCCGACACTGAAGCTTTCTTT; CDR3: CASILDRPDTEAFF
V: TRBV20-1; size: once; J: TRBJ2-5; D: .; DNA: TGCAGTGCTAGAGTCGGCGGGGAGACCCAGTACTTC; CDR3: CSARVGGETQYF
V: TRBV24-1; size: many; J: TRBJ2-3; D: TRBD2; DNA: TGTGCCACCAGTGTGTCTAGCGGGTACGCTACGCAGTATTTT; CDR3: CATSVSSGYATQYF
V: TRBV6-2/TRBV6-3; size: many; J: TRBJ2-2; D: .; DNA: TGTGCCAGCAGCCTTGGGTTGCCCGGGGAGCTGTTTTTT; CDR3: CASSLGLPGELFF
V: TRBV5-4; size: many; J: TRBJ2-6; D: .; DNA: TGTGCCAGCAGCTCCCTGATTGGACGGGGCTCCTCTGGGGCCAACGTCCTGACTTTC; CDR3: CASSSLIGRGSSGANVLTF
V: TRBV5-4; size: many; J: TRBJ2-1; D: .; DNA: TGTGCCAGCAGCCCCCACCACAATGAGCAGTTCTTC; CDR3: CASSPHHNEQFF
V: TRBV6-6; size: .; J: TRBJ2-7; D: .; DNA: TGTGCCAGCAGTTACTCTGGACATGGGGCCGTCGAGCAGTACTTC; CDR3: CASSYSGHGAVEQYF
V: TRBV6-1; size: few; J: TRBJ1-5; D: .; DNA: TGTGCCAGCAATCTTATCCTCCAGCCCCAGCATTTT; CDR3: CASNLILQPQHF
V: TRBV21-1; size: many; J: TRBJ2-4; D: .; DNA: TGTGCCAGCAGCAAGATGGACAGGGCCAAAAACATTCAGTACTTC; CDR3: CASSKMDRAKNIQYF
V: TRBV29-1; size: many; J: TRBJ2-2; D: .; DNA: TGCAGCGTTGACAGGGGATTCACCGGGGAGCTGTTTTTT; CDR3: CSVDRGFTGELFF
V: TRBV6-2/TRBV6-3; size: .; J: TRBJ2-2; D: .; DNA: TGTGCCAGCAGTTGGAGGAAGCACACCGGGGAGCTGTTTTTT; CDR3: CASSWRKHTGELFF
V: TRBV20-1; size: few; J: TRBJ2-1; D: TRBD2; DNA: TGCAGTGCTAGATCGACTAGCGGGAGAGGCGATGAGCAGTTCTTC; CDR3: CSARSTSGRGDEQFF
V: TRBV2; size: many; J: TRBJ1-4; D: .; DNA: TGTGCCAGCAGAGTCTTGCTGAATGAAAAACTGTTTTTT; CDR3: CASRVLLNEKLFF
V: TRBV7-9; size: few; J: TRBJ2-2; D: .; DNA: TGTGCCATGGGACAGAACACCGGGGAGCTGTTTTTT; CDR3: CAMGQNTGELFF
V: TRBV5-1; size: .; J: TRBJ2-2; D: .; DNA: TGCGCCAGCAGCTTTGGTAGCAGAAACACCGGGGAGCTGTTTTTT; CDR3: CASSFGSRNTGELFF
V: TRBV29-1; size: few; J: TRBJ2-7; D: TRBD1; DNA: TGCAGCGTTGAATTGGGACAGGGCTACGAGCAGTACTTC; CDR3: CSVELGQGYEQYF
V: TRBV20-1; size: few; J: TRBJ2-7; D: TRBD2; DNA: TGCAGTGCTAGAGTTCTAGCGGGAGAAGGTGGGGTTTACGAGCAGTACTTC; CDR3: CSARVLAGEGGVYEQYF
V: TRBV29-1; size: .; J: TRBJ2-3; D: TRBD2; DNA: TGCAGCGTTGAAGAGGGGGGGAAAGATACGCAGTATTTT; CDR3: CSVEEGGKDTQYF